Here is one T cell receptor (beta chain) with its context. The table lists this clonotype with a few counts. What antigen it recognizes has not been identified. No base qualities exist here, and no much larger clone lies one base off it. The data are from a study of human T cells and chemical hapten exposure (dated by TCRdb to about 2021). For the wider study: For sensitization, 2% DPC in acetone was applied to an approximately 2 cm by approximately 2 cm area of upper inner arm skin. The study tracked peripheral blood TCR repertoire changes in vivo during primary and secondary sensitization to the hapten diphenylcyclopropenone (DPC) in alopecia patients. Patch testing was done on the upper back using Finn chambers containing 0.01% DPC, and results were scored after 6 days according to International Contact Dermatitis Research Group standards. Throughout the study period of 20 to 30 weeks, patients also received therapeutic DPC doses to the scalp every week. Most of the patients in the cohort were female, and the cohort covered alopecia areata with under or over 50% scalp involvement, alopecia totalis and alopecia universalis. Blood samples were taken from patients before sensitization (week 0) and at 2, 6 and about 24 weeks after DPC sensitization. Around 30 alopecia patients provided blood for TCR sequencing at one to four time points (pre-sensitization, 2, 6 and 24 weeks). Libraries were combined into a pool for sequencing, and differences in TCR yield between samples came mainly from small differences in library volumes within the pool.

The time point label here, explained by the study, means: patch test 1, 2 weeks after DPC sensitization. In light of the paper, this sample's treatment or condition label describes: therapeutic diphenylcyclopropenone sensitization with weekly scalp DPC. At each patch-test visit, blood was drawn before the patch test was applied. To be eligible, patients had to be aged 18 to 70, diagnosed with alopecia and judged suitable for DPC therapy, while pregnant patients were excluded. Total RNA was extracted from unfractionated whole blood that had been collected in Tempus Blood RNA tubes. V was cut back by 4 bases and J by 1 base, leaving a gap of 7 bases between them. Via the germline V gene, CDR1 is SNHLY and CDR2 FYNNEI. From the cysteine up to the phenylalanine, the CDR3 has a length of 14 residues. Kept here is only the CDR3 DNA, which spans 42 bases and is read in frame from base 1. Overall results and qualifications from the work: After repeated subsampling, the strength of the expansion versus patch-test correlation and the threshold at which it became significant changed. Significantly more large CDR3 similarity clusters were formed by expanded TCRs than by pre-sensitization or healthy control sets, consistent with antigen-driven responses. Patch test score correlated positively with the number of PT1 expanded TCRs, reaching significance at thresholds 8, 16 and 32 but not at 4. Because all patients had alopecia, a presumed autoimmune disease, the immune response of the patients might differ from that of healthy individuals. DPC sensitization did not change the number of TCRs with a frequency above 1 in 1000, and there was no evidence of changes in global repertoire structure.

The protocol used for the library was RACE. Sequencing relied on a NextSeq 500. During library preparation, unique molecular identifiers were attached to individual cDNA molecules so that TCRs could be counted in a quantitative, reproducible way. For every blood RNA sample, sequencing covered both the TCR alpha and TCR beta chains. In the paper's pipeline: The median number of TCRs per sample was over 95,000, ranging from 23,224 to 690,600. The Decombinator software suite was used to annotate the V, J and CDR3 of the TCR reads. To make PS versus PT1 abundance plots, every sample was subsampled to the same number of TCRs (28,000). Expanded TCRs were defined as absent before sensitization and observed at least eight times at the 2-week time point. The public sequencing data were trimmed at Q25 with fastp and processed into clonotypes with MiXCR by TCRdb, which kept only in-frame beta chains. Entries are consolidated by CDR3 protein sequence, retaining the most common genes and DNA. Clone size and V and J calls follow TCRdb, not the original study. For this sample there are 370,000 or so distinct CDR3 sequences; around 4.8% appear just once. The top ten constitute approximately 2.3% of the sample.

This receptor chain uses TRBV2 and TRBJ1-4; too little of a D gene remains to name it. Here the sequenced sample was whole blood, taken in connection with sensitization to the hapten diphenylcyclopropenone (DPC). The receptor comes from a woman between 50 and 59 years old with alopecia areata. Some clones in this sample may be carry-over from other donors' samples. The sequenced DNA: TGTGCCAGCAGTGGGGCAGTAACTAATGAAAAACTGTTTTTT. The resulting protein is CASSGAVTNEKLFF.